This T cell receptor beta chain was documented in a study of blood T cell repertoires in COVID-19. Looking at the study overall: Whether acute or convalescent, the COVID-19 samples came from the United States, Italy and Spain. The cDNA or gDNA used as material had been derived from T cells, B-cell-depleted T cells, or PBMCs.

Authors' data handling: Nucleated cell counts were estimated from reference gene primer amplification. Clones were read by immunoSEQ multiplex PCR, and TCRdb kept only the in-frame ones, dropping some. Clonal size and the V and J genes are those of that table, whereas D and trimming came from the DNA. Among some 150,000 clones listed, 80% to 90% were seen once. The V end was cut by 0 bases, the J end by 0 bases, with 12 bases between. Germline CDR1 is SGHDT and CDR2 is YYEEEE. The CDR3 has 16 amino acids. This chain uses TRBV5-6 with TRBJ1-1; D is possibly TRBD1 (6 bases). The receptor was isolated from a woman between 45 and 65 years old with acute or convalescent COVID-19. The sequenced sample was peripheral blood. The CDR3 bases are TGTGCCAGCAGCTTGGCGGGGGGCCGAATGAACACTGAAGCTTTCTTT. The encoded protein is CASSLAGGRMNTEAFF.